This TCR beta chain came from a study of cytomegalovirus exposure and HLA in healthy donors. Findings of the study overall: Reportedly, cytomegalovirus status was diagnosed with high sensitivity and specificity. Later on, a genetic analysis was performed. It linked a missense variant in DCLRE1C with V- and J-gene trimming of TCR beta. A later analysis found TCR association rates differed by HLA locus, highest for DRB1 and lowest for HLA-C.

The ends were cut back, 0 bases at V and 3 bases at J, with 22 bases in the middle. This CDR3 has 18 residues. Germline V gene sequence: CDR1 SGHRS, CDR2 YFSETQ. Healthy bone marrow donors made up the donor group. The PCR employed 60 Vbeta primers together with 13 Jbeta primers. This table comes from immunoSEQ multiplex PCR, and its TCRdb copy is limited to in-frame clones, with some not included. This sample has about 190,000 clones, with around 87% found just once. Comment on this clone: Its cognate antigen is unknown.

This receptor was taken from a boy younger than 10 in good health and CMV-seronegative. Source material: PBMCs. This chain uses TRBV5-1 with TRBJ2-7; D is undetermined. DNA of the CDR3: TGCGCCAGCAGCTTGGAATTGCCCCCCCATGACACCTACTACGAGCAGTACTTC. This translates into CASSLELPPHDTYYEQYF.